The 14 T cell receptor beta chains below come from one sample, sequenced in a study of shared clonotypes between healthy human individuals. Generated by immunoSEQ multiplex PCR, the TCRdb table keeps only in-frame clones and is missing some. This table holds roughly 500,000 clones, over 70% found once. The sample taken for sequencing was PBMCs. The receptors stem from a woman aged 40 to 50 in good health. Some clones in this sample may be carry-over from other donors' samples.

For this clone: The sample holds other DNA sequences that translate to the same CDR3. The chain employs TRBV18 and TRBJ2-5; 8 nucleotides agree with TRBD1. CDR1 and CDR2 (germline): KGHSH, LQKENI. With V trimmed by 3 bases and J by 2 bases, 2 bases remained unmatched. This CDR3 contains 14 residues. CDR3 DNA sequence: TGTGCCAGCTCACCCGGGACAGGACAAGAGACCCAGTACTTC. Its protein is CASSPGTGQETQYF.

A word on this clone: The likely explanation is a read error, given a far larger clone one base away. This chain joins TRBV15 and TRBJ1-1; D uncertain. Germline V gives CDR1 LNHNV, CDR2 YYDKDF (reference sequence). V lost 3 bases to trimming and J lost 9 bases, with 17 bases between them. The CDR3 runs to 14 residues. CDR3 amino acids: CATSSPIGGQKAFF. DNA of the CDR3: TGTGCCACCAGCAGCCCCATAGGAGGGCAGAAAGCTTTCTTT.

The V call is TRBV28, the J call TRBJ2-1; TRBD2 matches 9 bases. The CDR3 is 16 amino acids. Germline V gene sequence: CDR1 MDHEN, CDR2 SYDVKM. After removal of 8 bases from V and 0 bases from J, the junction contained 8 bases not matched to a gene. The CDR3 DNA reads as TGTGCCAGCCGCCCCCTGGGACTAGCCTCCTACAATGAGCAGTTCTTC. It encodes CASRPLGLASYNEQFF.

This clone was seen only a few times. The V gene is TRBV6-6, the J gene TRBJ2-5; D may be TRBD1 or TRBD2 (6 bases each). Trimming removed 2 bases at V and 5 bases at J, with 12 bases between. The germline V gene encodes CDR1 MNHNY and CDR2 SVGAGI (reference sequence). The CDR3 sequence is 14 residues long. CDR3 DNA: TGTGCCAGCAGTTACGAGGGGGGTCGTGAGACCCAGTACTTC. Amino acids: CASSYEGGRETQYF.

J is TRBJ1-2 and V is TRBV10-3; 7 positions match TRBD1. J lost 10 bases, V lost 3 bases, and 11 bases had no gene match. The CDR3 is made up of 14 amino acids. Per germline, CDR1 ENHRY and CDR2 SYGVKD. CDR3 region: CAISDPRGTAHYTF. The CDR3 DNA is TGTGCCATCAGTGACCCGCGTGGGACAGCTCACTACACCTTC.

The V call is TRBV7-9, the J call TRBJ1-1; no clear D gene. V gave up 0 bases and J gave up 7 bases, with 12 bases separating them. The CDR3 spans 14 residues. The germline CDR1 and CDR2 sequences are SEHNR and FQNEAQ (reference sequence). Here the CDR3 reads CASSLAIGRDEAFF. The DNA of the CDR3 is TGTGCCAGCAGCTTAGCGATTGGGAGGGATGAAGCTTTCTTT.

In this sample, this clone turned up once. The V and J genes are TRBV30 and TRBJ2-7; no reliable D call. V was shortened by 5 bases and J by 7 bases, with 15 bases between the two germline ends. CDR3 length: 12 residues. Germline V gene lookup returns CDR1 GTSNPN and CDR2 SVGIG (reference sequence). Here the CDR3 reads CAWDKTFGEQYF. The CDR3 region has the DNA TGTGCCTGGGACAAGACCTTCGGGGAGCAGTACTTC.

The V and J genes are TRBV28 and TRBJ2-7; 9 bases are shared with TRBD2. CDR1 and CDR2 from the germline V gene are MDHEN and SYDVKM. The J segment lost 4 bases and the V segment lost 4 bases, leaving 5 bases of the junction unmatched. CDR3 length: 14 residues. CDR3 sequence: CASSSAGGKYEQYF. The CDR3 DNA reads TGTGCCAGCAGTTCAGCGGGAGGAAAGTACGAGCAGTACTTC.

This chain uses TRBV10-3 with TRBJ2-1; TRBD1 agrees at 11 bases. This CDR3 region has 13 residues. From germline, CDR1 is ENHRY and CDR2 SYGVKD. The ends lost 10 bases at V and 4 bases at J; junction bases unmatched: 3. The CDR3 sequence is CATGTGGYNEQFF. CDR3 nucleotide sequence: TGTGCCACCGGGACAGGGGGATACAATGAGCAGTTCTTC.

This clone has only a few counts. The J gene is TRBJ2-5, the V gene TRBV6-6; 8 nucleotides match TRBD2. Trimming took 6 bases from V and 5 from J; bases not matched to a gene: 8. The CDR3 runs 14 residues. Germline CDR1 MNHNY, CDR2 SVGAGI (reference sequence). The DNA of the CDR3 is TGTGCCAGCAGCCCGGGGGGGATCACGGAGACCCAGTACTTC. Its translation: CASSPGGITETQYF.

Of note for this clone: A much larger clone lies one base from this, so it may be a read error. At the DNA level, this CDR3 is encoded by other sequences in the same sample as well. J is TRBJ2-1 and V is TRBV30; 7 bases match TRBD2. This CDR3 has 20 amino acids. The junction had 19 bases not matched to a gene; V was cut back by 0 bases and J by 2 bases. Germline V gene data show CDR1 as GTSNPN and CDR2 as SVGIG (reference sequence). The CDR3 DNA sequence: TGTGCCTGGAGTGTACAGCAGGGTAGGGCGGGAGTCGGGGCCTACAATGAGCAGTTCTTC. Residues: CAWSVQQGRAGVGAYNEQFF.

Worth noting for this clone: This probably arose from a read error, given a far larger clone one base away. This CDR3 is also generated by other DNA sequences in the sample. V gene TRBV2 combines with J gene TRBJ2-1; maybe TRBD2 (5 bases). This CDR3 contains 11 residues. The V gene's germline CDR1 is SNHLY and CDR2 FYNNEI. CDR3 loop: CASSELAYQFF. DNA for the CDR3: TGCGCCAGCAGTGAGCTAGCCTACCAGTTCTTC.

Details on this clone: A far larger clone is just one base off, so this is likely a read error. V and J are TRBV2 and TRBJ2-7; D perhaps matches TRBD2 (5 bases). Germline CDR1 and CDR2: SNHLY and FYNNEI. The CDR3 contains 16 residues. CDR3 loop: CASSEGLANISYEQHF. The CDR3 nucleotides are TGTGCCAGCAGTGAAGGTTTAGCGAACATCTCCTACGAGCAGCACTTC.

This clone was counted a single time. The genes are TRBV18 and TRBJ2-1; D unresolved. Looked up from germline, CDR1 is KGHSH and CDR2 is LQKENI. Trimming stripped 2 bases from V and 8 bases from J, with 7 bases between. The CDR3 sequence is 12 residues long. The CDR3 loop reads CASSPRVDEQFF. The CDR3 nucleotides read TGTGCCAGCTCACCAAGAGTAGATGAGCAGTTCTTC.